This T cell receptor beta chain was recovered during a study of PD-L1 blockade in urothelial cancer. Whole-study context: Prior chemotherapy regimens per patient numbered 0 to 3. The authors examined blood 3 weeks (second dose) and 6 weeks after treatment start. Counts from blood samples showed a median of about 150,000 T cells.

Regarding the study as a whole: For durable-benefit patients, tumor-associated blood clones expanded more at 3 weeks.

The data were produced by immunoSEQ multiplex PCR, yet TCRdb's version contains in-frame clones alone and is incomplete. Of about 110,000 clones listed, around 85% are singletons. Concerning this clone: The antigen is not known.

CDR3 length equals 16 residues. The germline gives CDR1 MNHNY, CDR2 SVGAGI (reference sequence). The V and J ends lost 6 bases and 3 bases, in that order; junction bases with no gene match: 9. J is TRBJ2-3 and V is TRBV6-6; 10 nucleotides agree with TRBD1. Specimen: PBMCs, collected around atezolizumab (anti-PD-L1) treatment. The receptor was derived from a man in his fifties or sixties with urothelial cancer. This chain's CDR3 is CASRKAGTGETDTQYF. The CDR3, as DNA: TGTGCCAGCAGAAAAGCCGGGACAGGGGAAACAGATACGCAGTATTTT.